Sequencing of this TCR beta chain was carried out in a study of OX40 agonist ivuxolimab in advanced cancers. Germline loops: CDR1 SNHLY, CDR2 FYNNEI. CDR3 size: 16 residues. V lost 4 bases, J lost 1 base, and 16 bases lay in between. The assay was immunoSEQ multiplex PCR, and TCRdb's table has in-frame clones only and misses some. The sample shows about 79,000 clones, around 93% of them seen only once. This chain uses TRBV2 with TRBJ1-1; unclear D gene. The source of this sequence is an adult with an advanced solid tumor such as melanoma, head and neck, liver or kidney cancer. The specimen comprised CD4+ or CD8+ T cells sorted from blood, sampled in a trial of the OX40 agonist ivuxolimab. The CDR3 coding sequence is TGTGCCAGCAGTGCCTGGGTCACGGGCGGGAACACTGAAGCTTTCTTT. This codes for CASSAWVTGGNTEAFF.